The 23 T cell receptor beta chains listed next were all sequenced from one sample in a study of radiotherapy plus CTLA-4 blockade in lung cancer. Assay: immunoSEQ multiplex PCR; the TCRdb copy retains only in-frame clones and omits some. The repertoire holds 81,000 or so clones, with approximately 86% as singletons. The sample here was peripheral blood, taken from a patient treated with radiotherapy plus ipilimumab. These receptors were collected from a human donor with non-small cell lung cancer who had stable disease on radiotherapy plus ipilimumab.

The J gene is TRBJ2-5, the V gene TRBV2, with D unresolved. The germline gives CDR1 SNHLY, CDR2 FYNNEI. V was cut by 7 bases and J by 5 bases, with 8 bases left in between. This CDR3 has 11 residues. The CDR3 DNA follows: TGTGCCAGCATTATTCGTGAGACCCAGTACTTC. This gives the protein CASIIRETQYF.

This chain joins TRBV5-1 and TRBJ2-3; 9 bases agree with TRBD1. CDR3 size: 15 residues. V shed 4 bases and J 4 bases; nucleotides not matched to a gene: 7. Germline V CDR1 and CDR2: SGHRS, YFSETQ. For the CDR3, the DNA is TGCGCCAGCAGCAAATCGACAGGGGGTCCAGATACGCAGTATTTT. Its protein product is CASSKSTGGPDTQYF.

With regard to this clone: At the DNA level, this CDR3 is encoded by other sequences in the same sample as well. The J gene is TRBJ2-1, the V gene TRBV7-6, with D hard to call. The germline gives CDR1 SGHVS, CDR2 FNYEAQ. Trimming shortened V by 5 bases and J by 4 bases, and 12 bases separated the two germline ends. The CDR3 totals 14 residues. The CDR3 loop is CASSLDPFYNEQFF. CDR3 DNA sequence: TGTGCCAGCAGCCTAGATCCCTTTTACAATGAGCAGTTCTTC.

CDR3 amino acids: CASSQDAGDNRQPQHF. The DNA for the CDR3 is TGCGCCAGCAGCCAAGACGCGGGGGACAATAGGCAGCCCCAGCATTTT. This chain joins TRBV4-1 and TRBJ1-5; a possible D gene is TRBD1 (6 bases). The CDR3 consists of 16 residues. Germline lookup yields CDR1 MGHRA and CDR2 YSYEKL. Trimming removed 0 bases from V and 7 bases from J, with 16 bases in between.

V and J are TRBV5-6 and TRBJ1-5; D call uncertain. V gave up 1 base and J gave up 0 bases, with 5 bases separating them. The germline V gene encodes CDR1 SGHDT and CDR2 YYEEEE. The CDR3 has 14 residues. The CDR3 DNA sequence: TGTGCCAGCAGCTTGACGGATAGCAATCAGCCCCAGCATTTT. It specifies CASSLTDSNQPQHF.

The chain links TRBV5-1 to TRBJ1-6; no reliable D call. CDR1 is SGHRS, CDR2 YFSETQ, per germline. Trimming removed 0 bases at V and 6 bases at J, with 10 bases between. This CDR3 has 15 amino acids. The chain's CDR3 is CASSLDRTANSPLHF. CDR3 bases: TGCGCCAGCAGCTTGGATCGGACGGCTAATTCACCCCTCCACTTT.

The chain joins TRBV7-8 to TRBJ1-4, with TRBD1 as a possible D gene (5 bases). The CDR3 is 16 residues long. Deletions cut 1 base from V and 7 bases from J, with 16 bases between. Germline V CDR1 and CDR2: SGHVS, FQNEAQ. CDR3 in DNA: TGTGCCAGCAGCTTAGACAGGTCACGGGTCGGTGAAAAACTGTTTTTT. This gives the protein CASSLDRSRVGEKLFF. Supplemented by reference TRBV7-8 and TRBJ1-4, the full variable domain reads GAGVSQSPRYKVAKRGQDVALRCDPISGHVSLFWYQQALGQGPEFLTYFQNEAQLDKSGLPSDRFFAERPEGSVSTLKIQRTQQEDSAVYLCASSLDRSRVGEKLFFGSGTQLSVL.

This chain uses TRBV10-1 with TRBJ2-1; D unresolved. Trimming pared 0 bases from V and 0 bases from J, leaving 12 bases between. This CDR3 comprises 17 residues. Germline values: CDR1 WNHNN, CDR2 SYGVQD (reference sequence). The CDR3 DNA sequence: TGCGCCAGCAGTGAGTCGGGCCTTTGGGGCTCCTACAATGAGCAGTTCTTC. It yields the protein CASSESGLWGSYNEQFF.

This sequence joins TRBV29-1 and TRBJ2-3; D unclear. From germline, CDR1 is SQVTM and CDR2 ANQGSEA. V was cut by 4 bases and J by 4 bases, with 12 bases left in between. The CDR3 spans 13 residues. In DNA, the CDR3 is TGCAGCGTTGCCCAGAAGGGATCAGATACGCAGTATTTT. Amino acid sequence: CSVAQKGSDTQYF.

J is TRBJ2-7 and V is TRBV9; TRBD2 matches 13 bases. The CDR3 runs 16 residues. J was trimmed by 1 base and V by 4 bases; bases with no gene match: 5. Germline V gene sequence: CDR1 SGDLS, CDR2 YYNGEE. The CDR3 protein is CASSPRTSGGSYEQYF. Here the CDR3 DNA reads TGTGCCAGCAGCCCCCGGACTAGCGGGGGTTCCTACGAGCAGTACTTC.

This chain links TRBV19 with TRBJ2-2; 9 nucleotides align to TRBD1. The CDR3 length is 21 residues. J lost 0 bases, V lost 3 bases, and 17 bases had no gene match. Germline V CDR1 and CDR2: LNHDA, SQIVND (reference sequence). The CDR3 region has the DNA TGTGCCAGTAGTATGACCCGGACAGGGGCCGGCAGCGGGGCGAACACCGGGGAGCTGTTTTTT. Translated, it gives CASSMTRTGAGSGANTGELFF.

Notes on this clone: The same CDR3 can be traced to other DNA sequences in this sample. The rearrangement uses TRBV7-8 and TRBJ1-2; the match to TRBD1 covers 7 bases. Germline V lookup: CDR1 SGHVS, CDR2 FQNEAQ. V trimming: 4 bases; J trimming: 8 bases; junction bases outside the gene matches: 10. The CDR3 length is 14 residues. This chain's CDR3 is CASSSTRQGSGYTF. CDR3 DNA: TGTGCCAGCAGCTCAACAAGACAGGGCAGCGGCTACACCTTC.

This clone was detected only once. This sequence joins TRBV5-6 and TRBJ1-6; possible D gene TRBD1, 5 bases. The germline CDR1 and CDR2 sequences are SGHDT and YYEEEE. The CDR3 loop spans 14 amino acids. The germline V and J ends were trimmed by 7 bases and 7 bases, with 15 bases remaining between them. The CDR3 reads CASGHRGLNSPLHF. The DNA of the CDR3 is TGTGCCAGCGGTCATAGGGGCTTGAATTCACCCCTCCACTTT.

This clone was observed a few times. The chain combines TRBV2 with TRBJ1-6, with a tentative D call TRBD1 (6 bases). Germline loops: CDR1 SNHLY, CDR2 FYNNEI. V lost 2 bases, J lost 0 bases, and 14 bases lay in between. This CDR3 is built from 18 residues. The CDR3 sequence is CASSEIQGGGSYNSPLHF. Here the CDR3 DNA reads TGTGCCAGCAGTGAAATACAGGGAGGAGGCTCCTATAATTCACCCCTCCACTTT.

V is TRBV7-3 and J is TRBJ2-2, with D unresolved. The germline gives CDR1 SGHTA, CDR2 FQGTGA. This CDR3 spans 16 amino acids. Trimming pared 2 bases from V and 7 bases from J, leaving 17 bases between. For the CDR3, the DNA is TGTGCCAGCAGCTTACCCCACGGGTCAAAGGGCGGGGAGCTGTTTTTT. Amino acids: CASSLPHGSKGGELFF. Full variable domain (outside the CDR3, taken from reference TRBV7-3 and TRBJ2-2): GAGVSQTPSNKVTEKGKYVELRCDPISGHTALYWYRQSLGQGPEFLIYFQGTGAADDSGLPNDRFFAVRPEGSVSTLKIQRTERGDSAVYLCASSLPHGSKGGELFFGEGSRLTVL.

V is TRBV5-4 and J is TRBJ1-1; D ambiguous. Per germline, CDR1 SGHNT and CDR2 YYREEE (reference sequence). Trimming pared 2 bases from V and 3 bases from J, leaving 5 bases between. The CDR3 spans 12 residues. The CDR3 sequence is CASSFIDTEAFF. In DNA form, the CDR3 reads TGTGCCAGCAGCTTCATAGACACTGAAGCTTTCTTT.

In regard to this clone: An end of the junction does not agree with germline; a read error may underlie this. The chain has TRBV30 and TRBJ2-3; the D gene could be TRBD1 or TRBD2 (5 bases each). This CDR3 has 12 residues. Germline-derived CDR1 and CDR2 are GTSNPN and SVGIG (reference sequence). The CDR3 sequence: CAWSVRSSGRCF. The DNA for the CDR3 is TGTGCCTGGAGTGTGAGGTCCTCGGGACGTTGTTTT.

The genes are TRBV7-8 and TRBJ1-2; 9 bases map to TRBD1. The germline gives CDR1 SGHVS, CDR2 FQNEAQ. Germline trimming cut 3 bases from V and 3 bases from J; bases unmatched to any gene: 2. This CDR3 has 14 residues. Here the CDR3 DNA reads TGTGCCAGCAGCTTGAGGACAGGGGACTATGGCTACACCTTC. This encodes CASSLRTGDYGYTF.

The rearrangement links TRBV11-1 to TRBJ1-1; D uncertain. V was cut by 1 base and J by 10 bases, with 13 bases left in between. The CDR3 loop spans 13 amino acids. Germline V lookup: CDR1 SGHAT, CDR2 FQDESV (reference sequence). The CDR3 spells CASSLGAGFGAFF. CDR3 bases: TGTGCCAGCAGCTTAGGGGCCGGATTCGGAGCTTTCTTT. Full variable domain (missing parts from reference TRBV11-1 and TRBJ1-1): EAEVAQSPRYKITEKSQAVAFWCDPISGHATLYWYRQILGQGPELLVQFQDESVVDDSQLPKDRFSAERLKGVDSTLKIQPAELGDSAMYLCASSLGAGFGAFFGQGTRLTVV.

The V gene is TRBV7-8, the J gene TRBJ1-1; D gene unclear. Germline V gene sequence: CDR1 SGHVS, CDR2 FQNEAQ. This CDR3 region has 14 residues. The ends were cut back, 1 base at V and 3 bases at J, with 9 bases in the middle. The CDR3, as DNA: TGTGCCAGCAGCTTAGGCGGAGAGGACACTGAAGCTTTCTTT. This encodes CASSLGGEDTEAFF.

The CDR3 DNA reads TGTGCCAGCAGCCAGCGGGGGGATCCTCCCTACGAGCAGTACTTC. This gives the protein CASSQRGDPPYEQYF. This rearrangement joins TRBV9 to TRBJ2-7, with TRBD2 identical over 9 bases. The CDR3 is 15 residues long. Germline V gene data show CDR1 as SGDLS and CDR2 as YYNGEE. Trimming took 4 bases from V and 2 from J; bases not matched to a gene: 7.

The chain joins TRBV6-1 to TRBJ1-5; 8 positions agree with TRBD1. The CDR3 contains 16 residues. V shed 4 bases and J 1 base; nucleotides not matched to a gene: 6. Germline-derived CDR1 and CDR2 are MNHNS and SASEGT. CDR3 coding DNA: TGTGCCAGCAGTGCCGGACAGGGAGGGAGCAATCAGCCCCAGCATTTT. Protein product: CASSAGQGGSNQPQHF.

The rearrangement joins TRBV7-9 to TRBJ1-1; D is undetermined. V dropped 1 base and J dropped 6 bases, with 6 bases sitting between them. The germline V gene encodes CDR1 SEHNR and CDR2 FQNEAQ (reference sequence). CDR3 length: 12 amino acids. The CDR3 sequence is CASSLEGSEAFF. CDR3 DNA sequence: TGTGCCAGCAGCTTAGAGGGTTCTGAAGCTTTCTTT.